This T cell receptor beta chain was sequenced in a study of blood T cells in healthy people across ages. In its sample, this clonotype was seen a few times. It was with a sample-barcoded 5' primer and a J-beta primer mix that a second PCR of roughly 6 to 12 cycles was run. Via MiXCR, TCRdb re-called the 5' RACE reads, giving one row per CDR3 protein. The repertoire holds 980,000 or so distinct CDR3 sequences, with about 44% as singletons. The CDR3 loop spans 13 amino acids. Germline V gene data show CDR1 as SEHNR and CDR2 as FQNEAQ (reference sequence). Trimming shortened V by 4 bases and J by 8 bases, and 14 bases separated the two germline ends. Each individual donor underwent a draw of ten milliliters of peripheral blood. Samples each yielded at least 6 micrograms of total RNA.

The chain carries TRBV7-9 and TRBJ1-2, with D maybe TRBD1 (6 bases). The TCR originated in a man aged 25-45 years in good health. The sample was blood. CDR3 in amino acids: CASSSENRDGYTF. For the CDR3, the DNA is TGTGCCAGCAGCTCGGAGAACAGGGACGGCTACACCTTC.